This T cell receptor beta chain was sequenced in a study of T cell clones after liver transplantation. Study-wide background: A pre-transplant mixed lymphocyte reaction with TCRbeta sequencing defined graft-donor-reactive clones followed in post-transplant blood. Until 12-24 months post-transplant, subjects got standard immunosuppression and no induction. Three of eight recipients were HCV-positive; others had non-autoimmune, non-viral indications.

This table comes from immunoSEQ multiplex PCR, and its TCRdb copy is limited to in-frame clones, with some not included. The table has over 50,000 clones, 70% to 90% seen once. The CDR3 is 13 amino acids. Losses at the gene ends were 7 bases for V and 7 bases for J; bases not matched to a gene: 9. The V gene's germline CDR1 is MNHEY and CDR2 SMNVEV (reference sequence). This receptor was obtained from a human patient who received a liver transplant. Some T cells may arise from the graft donor. The sample here was CD8+ T cells from blood, taken 12 months after liver transplant. The V and J genes are TRBV27 and TRBJ1-1, with 7 positions matching TRBD1. Written as DNA, the CDR3 is TGTGCCAGCACCCCAGGGGGGCTCAGTGAAGCTTTCTTT. Translating gives CASTPGGLSEAFF.